What follows are 10 T cell receptor beta chains derived from one specimen sequenced in a study of blood T cells in healthy people across ages. Then a second PCR, running about 6 to 12 cycles, was carried out with a sample-barcoded 5' primer and a J-beta primer mix. TCRdb used MiXCR to reprocess the 5' RACE reads, holding one entry per CDR3 protein. The repertoire holds over 750,000 distinct CDR3 sequences, with 20% to 25% as singletons. This sample also appeared in a second study, on T cells of mothers and their children.

The sample taken for sequencing was blood. These receptor sequences come from a boy younger than 18 in good health.

This clonotype has just a few counts. The J gene is TRBJ1-1, the V gene TRBV6-2 or TRBV6-3; a weak D match, TRBD1 (6 bases). The germline CDR1 and CDR2 sequences are MNHEY and SVGEGT. V lost 7 bases to trimming and J lost 0 bases, with 12 bases between them. CDR3 length equals 14 residues. The CDR3 loop reads CASTTTGMNTEAFF. The CDR3 DNA reads as TGTGCCAGCACAACGACAGGAATGAACACTGAAGCTTTCTTT.

This clonotype was detected only a few times. The gene calls are TRBV4-2 and TRBJ2-2, with TRBD2 identical over 11 bases. After removal of 1 base from V and 5 bases from J, the junction contained 9 bases not matched to a gene. The CDR3 is made up of 18 amino acids. Germline assignment: CDR1 LGHNA and CDR2 YNFKEQ. CDR3 residues: CASSQAVLAGGTTGELFF. In DNA form, the CDR3 reads TGTGCCAGCAGCCAAGCGGTGCTAGCGGGAGGTACGACCGGGGAGCTGTTTTTT.

This clonotype was recorded once. V is TRBV7-3 and J is TRBJ2-5; 12 nucleotides line up with TRBD2. The CDR3 consists of 18 residues. The germline gives CDR1 SGHTA, CDR2 FQGTGA. V lost 1 base and J lost 1; bases outside the gene matches: 7. This CDR3 reads CASSLMGLAGGTQETQYF. Written as DNA, the CDR3 is TGTGCCAGCAGCTTAATGGGCCTAGCGGGAGGGACCCAAGAGACCCAGTACTTC.

This clonotype was seen only a few times. The chain has TRBV29-1 and TRBJ2-1; D is unclear. Between the trimmed V and J ends, which lost 5 bases and 5 bases, there was a span of 10 bases. There are 12 residues in the CDR3. The V gene's germline CDR1 is SQVTM and CDR2 ANQGSEA. The CDR3 loop reads CSVPAYNNEQFF. CDR3 sequence (DNA): TGCAGCGTTCCGGCGTACAACAATGAGCAGTTCTTC.

The chain couples TRBV20-1 to TRBJ2-3; 7 nucleotides line up with TRBD2. The CDR3 has 16 amino acids. Germline trimming cut 4 bases from V and 5 bases from J; bases unmatched to any gene: 15. In germline, CDR1 is DFQATT, CDR2 SNEGSKA (reference sequence). The CDR3 DNA reads TGCAGTGCTAACCTGGCGCGGGAGATATTTGGAGATACGCAGTATTTT. Amino acid sequence: CSANLAREIFGDTQYF.

The chain links TRBV20-1 to TRBJ1-1; TRBD1 agrees at 8 bases. This CDR3 contains 17 residues. With 0 bases clipped from V and 3 bases from J, the junction kept 12 bases outside the gene matches. Germline V gene data show CDR1 as DFQATT and CDR2 as SNEGSKA (reference sequence). CDR3 protein: CSARDIQTGDLDTEAFF. The CDR3 DNA reads as TGCAGTGCTAGAGATATTCAGACAGGGGACCTGGACACTGAAGCTTTCTTT.

As regards this clonotype: Germline and junction disagree at one end, which may indicate a read error. The genes are TRBV29-1 and TRBJ2-6; D perhaps matches TRBD2 (5 bases). The CDR3 runs to 14 residues. CDR1 is SQVTM, CDR2 ANQGSEA, per germline. This chain's CDR3 is CSVAPSLGVNVLTF. CDR3 coding DNA: TGCAGCGTTGCGCCCTCCCTCGGGGTCAACGTCCTGACTTTC.

This clonotype was detected only a few times. Germline and junction disagree at one end, which may indicate a read error. CDR3 in DNA: TGTGCCGGCAGCTTGGGAGGACGATCGAAATATCGTCAGACCCAGTACTTC. This translates into CAGSLGGRSKYRQTQYF. V is TRBV5-6 and J is TRBJ2-5; tentatively, D is TRBD2 (6 bases). The CDR3 sequence is 17 residues long. Germline V gene lookup returns CDR1 SGHDT and CDR2 YYEEEE.

The chain links TRBV15 to TRBJ2-7, with TRBD2 matching 9 bases. The CDR3 sequence is 14 residues long. With 3 bases clipped from V and 3 bases from J, the junction kept 3 bases outside the gene matches. CDR1 is LNHNV and CDR2 is YYDKDF in the germline V gene (reference sequence). The CDR3 sequence: CATSRELAGYEQYF. The CDR3 DNA reads TGTGCCACCAGCAGGGAACTAGCGGGCTACGAGCAGTACTTC.

V is TRBV29-1 and J is TRBJ2-1; 13 bases map to TRBD2. Losses at the gene ends were 3 bases for V and 10 bases for J; bases not matched to a gene: 9. Germline V gives CDR1 SQVTM, CDR2 ANQGSEA. CDR3 length: 15 residues. CDR3 bases: TGCAGCGTTGAGAAGGGACTAGCGGGAATCGGCGAGCAGTTCTTC. The encoded protein is CSVEKGLAGIGEQFF.